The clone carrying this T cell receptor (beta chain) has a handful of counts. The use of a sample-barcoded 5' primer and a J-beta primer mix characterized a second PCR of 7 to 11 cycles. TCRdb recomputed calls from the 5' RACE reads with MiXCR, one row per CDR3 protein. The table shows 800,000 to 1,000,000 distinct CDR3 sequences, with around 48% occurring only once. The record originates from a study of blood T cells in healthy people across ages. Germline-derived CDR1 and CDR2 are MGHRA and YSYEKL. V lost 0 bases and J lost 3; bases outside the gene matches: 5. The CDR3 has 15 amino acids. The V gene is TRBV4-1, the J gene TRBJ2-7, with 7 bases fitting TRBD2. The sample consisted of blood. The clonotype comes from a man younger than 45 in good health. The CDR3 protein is CASSQDGGGNYEQYF. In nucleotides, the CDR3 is TGCGCCAGCAGCCAAGACGGGGGAGGGAACTACGAGCAGTACTTC.